Detailed here is one T cell receptor (beta chain). No antigen is known for it. The record originates from a study of T cell responses to AZD1222 COVID-19 vaccine. Germline CDR1 is SGHDT and CDR2 is YYEEEE. The CDR3 is 12 residues long. V gave up 0 bases and J gave up 11 bases, with 11 bases separating them. The study, taken as a whole, reports: Donors skewed white British and female; clonal diversity was possibly underestimated. Spike-specific TCR breadth and depth rose after two AZD1222 doses. The span of vaccine-associated CD4 TCRs extended across spike, with dominance at 160-218 and 743-854. The peak T cell response came first, and repertoires were sampled only after it.

Repertoires were generated with immunoSEQ multiplex PCR, while TCRdb's copy carries only in-frame clones and drops some. The sample records some 120,000 clones, more than 85% being singletons. The specimen was peripheral blood, collected on day 0 of AZD1222 vaccination. The clonotype was recovered from an adult in good health. This chain joins TRBV5-6 and TRBJ1-2; D is ambiguous. CDR3 protein: CASSLAEGGYTF. As DNA, the CDR3 is TGTGCCAGCAGCTTGGCCGAGGGAGGATACACCTTC. Looking up the rest from reference TRBV5-6 and TRBJ1-2 gives the full variable domain: DAGVTQSPTHLIKTRGQQVTLRCSPKSGHDTVSWYQQALGQGPQFIFQYYEEEERQRGNFPDRFSGHQFPNYSSELNVNALLLGDSALYLCASSLAEGGYTFGSGTRLTVV.